These T cell receptor beta chains were read from a single sample in a study of HIV-infected patients and healthy controls. TCRdb recomputed calls from the 5' RACE reads with MiXCR, one row per CDR3 protein. The sample consists of 15,000 to 20,000 distinct CDR3 sequences, roughly 15% of them appearing once. The sample comprised CD8+ T cells from blood. These receptors were obtained from a human donor in good health. Each CDR3 is given with its conserved first and last residue. A D gene is named only where the DNA matches it firmly. Not every row has a clone size; where given, it reads once, few, many or a size class.

d_gene	j_gene	v_gene	abundance	CDR3nt	CDR3aa
-	TRBJ2-1	TRBV24-1	many	TGTGCCACCAGTGATTCCAATGAGCAGTTCTTC	CATSDSNEQFF
-	TRBJ2-1	TRBV24-1	-	TGTGCCACCAGTGACGCTGAGGCCCCAGACAATGAGCAGTTCTTC	CATSDAEAPDNEQFF
-	TRBJ2-3	TRBV12-3/TRBV12-4	few	TGTGCCAGCTCACAGCCAGGGACAGATACGCAGTATTTT	CASSQPGTDTQYF
TRBD1	TRBJ1-6	TRBV5-1	few	TGCGCCAGCAGCTTGGGACAGGGCGACTCACCCCTCCACTTT	CASSLGQGDSPLHF
-	TRBJ2-5	TRBV5-1	-	TGCGCCAGCAGCTTGCCGGGGACTTTCCAAGAGACCCAGTACTTC	CASSLPGTFQETQYF
TRBD2	TRBJ2-1	TRBV28	many	TGTGCCAGCAGTTGGGGGGGGGATGAGCAGTTCTTC	CASSWGGDEQFF
-	TRBJ1-4	TRBV25-1	many	TGTGCCAGCAGGGGTGGGAACGAAAAACTGTTTTTT	CASRGGNEKLFF
TRBD1	TRBJ1-5	TRBV7-9	few	TGTGCCAGCAGTAATTCAGGGGGCCCCGGACTTTATAGCAATCAGCCCCAGCATTTT	CASSNSGGPGLYSNQPQHF
-	TRBJ2-2	TRBV7-8	-	TGTGCCAGCAGCTTAGCGCCGGACTCCCTTCTTATCGGGGAGCTGTTTTTT	CASSLAPDSLLIGELFF
-	TRBJ2-1	TRBV7-6	many	TGTGCCAGCAACTGGGGGGCGGGTAACAATGAGCAGTTCTTC	CASNWGAGNNEQFF
-	TRBJ2-6	TRBV14	-	TGTGCCAGCAGCCAAGAGACCCCTGGGGCCAACGTCCTGACTTTC	CASSQETPGANVLTF
-	TRBJ1-1	TRBV20-1	many	TGCAGTGCTAGAGTAGGCAGGGGACACACTGAAGCTTTCTTT	CSARVGRGHTEAFF